This TCR beta chain was profiled in a study of cytomegalovirus exposure and HLA in healthy donors. Study results and caveats: In a later analysis, HLA-associated beta chains showed higher expansion and lower generation probabilities than comparable chains. An analysis that was carried out later associated 15,000 to 20,000 TCR beta sequences with HLA alleles at 0.05 false discovery rate. The authors considered a cluster of highly shared sequence variants likely to be a sequencing artifact. Most subjects had HLA-A and HLA-B alleles reportedly predicted accurately by TCR beta sequences.

Turning to this clone: Antigen: not known.

Vbeta (60) and Jbeta (13) primers were used in the PCR. Libraries were prepared by immunoSEQ multiplex PCR; TCRdb keeps only in-frame clonotypes and omits some of them. The sample has 200,000 to 250,000 clones, roughly 80% seen once; the top ten hold around 15%. Trimming took 4 bases from V and 2 from J; bases not matched to a gene: 9. The CDR3 sequence is 17 residues long. Specimen: PBMCs. V usage is TRBV5-3 and J usage is TRBJ1-3; 10 bases fit TRBD1. TRBV5-3 is marked as an open reading frame, function uncertain. The receptor was derived from a man aged 40-55 years in good health and CMV-seronegative. CDR3 in amino acids: CARSVRQGADTGNTIYF. CDR3 bases: TGTGCCAGAAGCGTAAGACAGGGGGCTGATACTGGAAACACCATATATTTT.